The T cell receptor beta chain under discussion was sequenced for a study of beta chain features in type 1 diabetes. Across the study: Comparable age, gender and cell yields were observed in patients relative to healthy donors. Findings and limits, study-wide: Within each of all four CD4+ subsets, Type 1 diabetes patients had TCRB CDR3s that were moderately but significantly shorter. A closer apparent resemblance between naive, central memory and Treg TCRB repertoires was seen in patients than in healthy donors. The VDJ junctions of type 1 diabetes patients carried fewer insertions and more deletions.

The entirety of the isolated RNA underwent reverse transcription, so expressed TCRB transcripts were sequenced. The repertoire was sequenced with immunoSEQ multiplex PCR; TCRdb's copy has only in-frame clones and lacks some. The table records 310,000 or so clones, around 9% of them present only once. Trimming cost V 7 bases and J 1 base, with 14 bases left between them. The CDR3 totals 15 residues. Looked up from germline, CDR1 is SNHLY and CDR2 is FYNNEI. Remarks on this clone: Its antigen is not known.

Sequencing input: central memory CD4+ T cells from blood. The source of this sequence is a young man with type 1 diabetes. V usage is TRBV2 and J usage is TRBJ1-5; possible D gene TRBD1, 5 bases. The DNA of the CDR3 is TGTGCCAGCACCCCGATGGGGGGGAGCAATCAGCCCCAGCATTTT. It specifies CASTPMGGSNQPQHF.